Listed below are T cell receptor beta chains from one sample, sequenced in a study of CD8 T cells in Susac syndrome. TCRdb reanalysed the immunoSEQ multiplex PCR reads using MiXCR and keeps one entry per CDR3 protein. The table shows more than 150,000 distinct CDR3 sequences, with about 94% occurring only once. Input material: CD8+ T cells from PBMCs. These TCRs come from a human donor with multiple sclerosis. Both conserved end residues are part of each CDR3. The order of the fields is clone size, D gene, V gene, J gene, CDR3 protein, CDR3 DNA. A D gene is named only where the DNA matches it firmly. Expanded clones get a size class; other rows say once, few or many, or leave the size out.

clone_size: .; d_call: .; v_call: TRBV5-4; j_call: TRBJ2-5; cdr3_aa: CASTEDREETQYF; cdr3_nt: TGTGCCAGCACCGAGGACAGAGAAGAGACCCAGTACTTC
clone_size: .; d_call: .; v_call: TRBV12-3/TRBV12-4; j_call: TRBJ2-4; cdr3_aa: CASSPTVSLKNIQYF; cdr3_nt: TGTGCCAGCAGTCCGACAGTTAGCCTGAAAAACATTCAGTACTTC
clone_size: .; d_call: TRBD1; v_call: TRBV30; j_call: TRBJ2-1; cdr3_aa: CAWSVIGDRGNNEQFF; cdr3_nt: TGTGCCTGGAGTGTAATAGGGGACAGGGGGAACAATGAGCAGTTCTTC
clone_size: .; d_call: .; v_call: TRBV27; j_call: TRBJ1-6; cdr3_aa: CASSSGLLKSPLHF; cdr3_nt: TGTGCCAGCAGTTCTGGACTGCTCAAATCACCCCTCCACTTT
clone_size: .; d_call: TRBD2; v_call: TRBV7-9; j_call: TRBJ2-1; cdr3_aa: CASSSRGGPRDEQFF; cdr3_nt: TGTGCCAGCAGCTCTCGGGGGGGGCCGAGGGATGAGCAGTTCTTC
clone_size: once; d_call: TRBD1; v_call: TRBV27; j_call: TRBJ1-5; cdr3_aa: CASSVDRGNQPQHF; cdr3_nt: TGTGCCAGCAGTGTCGACAGGGGGAATCAGCCCCAGCATTTT
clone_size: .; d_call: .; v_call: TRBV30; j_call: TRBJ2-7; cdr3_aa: CAWSISTEQYF; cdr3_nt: TGTGCCTGGAGTATTTCCACCGAGCAGTACTTC
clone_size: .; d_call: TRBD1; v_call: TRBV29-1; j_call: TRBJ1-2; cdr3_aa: CSAWTGGRNGYTF; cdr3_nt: TGCAGCGCCTGGACAGGGGGCCGAAATGGCTACACCTTC
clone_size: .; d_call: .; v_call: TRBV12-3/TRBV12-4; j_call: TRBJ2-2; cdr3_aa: CASSFTPGTTGELFF; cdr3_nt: TGTGCCAGCAGTTTCACCCCAGGGACAACCGGGGAGCTGTTTTTT
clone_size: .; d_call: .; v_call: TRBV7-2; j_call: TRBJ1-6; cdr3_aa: CASSLAKAEQYSPLHF; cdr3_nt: TGTGCCAGCAGCTTAGCGAAGGCCGAACAATATTCACCCCTCCACTTT
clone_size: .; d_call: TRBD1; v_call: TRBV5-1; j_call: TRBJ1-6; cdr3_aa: CASSVTRTGGTNSPLHF; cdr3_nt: TGCGCCAGCAGCGTGACCCGGACAGGGGGCACAAATTCACCCCTCCACTTT
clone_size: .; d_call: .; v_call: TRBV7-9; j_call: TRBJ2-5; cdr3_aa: CASSSQLQETQYF; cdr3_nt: TGTGCCAGCAGCTCACAGCTCCAAGAGACCCAGTACTTC
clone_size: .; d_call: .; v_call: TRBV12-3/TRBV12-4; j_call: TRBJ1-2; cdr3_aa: CASSLNQGGGYTF; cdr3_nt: TGTGCCAGCAGTTTAAACCAGGGCGGCGGCTACACCTTC
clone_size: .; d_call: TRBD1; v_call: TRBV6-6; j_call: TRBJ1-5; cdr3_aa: CASSFSRDSNQPQHF; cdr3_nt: TGTGCCAGCAGTTTCTCCCGGGACAGTAATCAGCCCCAGCATTTT
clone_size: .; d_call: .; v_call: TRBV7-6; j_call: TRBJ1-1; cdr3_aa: CASNTPGTEAFF; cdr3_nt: TGTGCCAGCAACACCCCCGGGACAGAAGCTTTCTTT
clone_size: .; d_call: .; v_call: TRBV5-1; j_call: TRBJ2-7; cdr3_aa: CASSWGSRGSYEQYF; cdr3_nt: TGCGCCAGCAGCTGGGGGAGTCGGGGATCCTACGAGCAGTACTTC
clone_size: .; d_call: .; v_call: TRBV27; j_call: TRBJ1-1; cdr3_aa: CASSRIGTKNTEAFF; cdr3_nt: TGTGCCAGCAGTCGCATCGGGACGAAGAACACTGAAGCTTTCTTT
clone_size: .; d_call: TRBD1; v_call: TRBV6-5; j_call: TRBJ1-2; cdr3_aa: CASSYSSQGAAGYTF; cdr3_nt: TGTGCCAGCAGTTACTCTTCGCAGGGGGCGGCTGGCTACACCTTC
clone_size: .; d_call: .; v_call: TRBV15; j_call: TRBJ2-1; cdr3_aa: CATSRDRGSEQFF; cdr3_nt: TGTGCCACCAGCAGAGATCGGGGGAGTGAGCAGTTCTTC
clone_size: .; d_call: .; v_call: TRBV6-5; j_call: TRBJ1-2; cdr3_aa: CASSYSEGRGGYTF; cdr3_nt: TGTGCCAGCAGTTACTCGGAGGGAAGGGGCGGCTACACCTTC
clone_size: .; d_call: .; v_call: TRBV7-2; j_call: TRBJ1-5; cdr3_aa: CASSLGELRGSSNQPQHF; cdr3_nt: TGTGCCAGCAGCTTAGGCGAATTACGGGGTTCTAGCAATCAGCCCCAGCATTTT
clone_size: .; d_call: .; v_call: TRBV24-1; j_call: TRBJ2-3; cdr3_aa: CATSDPTDLSTDTQYF; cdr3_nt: TGTGCCACCAGTGACCCGACAGACCTCAGCACAGATACGCAGTATTTT
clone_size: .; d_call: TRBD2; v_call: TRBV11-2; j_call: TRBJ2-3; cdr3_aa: CASSLASGGAYTQYF; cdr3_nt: TGTGCCAGCAGCTTAGCTAGCGGGGGGGCTTATACGCAGTATTTT